Listed below are T cell receptor beta chains from one sample, sequenced in a study of CD8 T cells in ankylosing spondylitis. TCRdb re-analysed the 5' RACE reads in MiXCR, keeping a single row per CDR3 protein. The sample includes roughly 400,000 distinct CDR3 sequences, 20% to 25% of them seen just once. The specimen was blood, either unsorted or a sorted T cell fraction (not recorded which). The receptors were gathered from a male donor with ankylosing spondylitis. The conserved cysteine and the conserved F or W are not part of the CDR3 here. The order of the fields is J gene, V gene, CDR3 protein.

J gene: TRBJ1-2
V gene: TRBV19
CDR3 protein: ASSATGTSYGYT

J gene: TRBJ2-3
V gene: TRBV18
CDR3 protein: ASSQPGLAGAPDTQY

J gene: TRBJ2-4
V gene: TRBV6-5
CDR3 protein: ASSYLNQGAGDIQY

J gene: TRBJ2-2
V gene: TRBV4-2
CDR3 protein: ASSSRLAVNTGELF

J gene: TRBJ2-5
V gene: TRBV20-1
CDR3 protein: SASPWGGRETQY

J gene: TRBJ2-7
V gene: TRBV20-1
CDR3 protein: SASGTGVYEQY

J gene: TRBJ2-4
V gene: TRBV9
CDR3 protein: ASSVEGGHNIQY

J gene: TRBJ1-3
V gene: TRBV2
CDR3 protein: ASRRQELLFSGNTIY

J gene: TRBJ2-3
V gene: TRBV13
CDR3 protein: ASSSKTGASTDTQY

J gene: TRBJ2-7
V gene: TRBV2
CDR3 protein: ASSQDRYREQY

J gene: TRBJ1-5
V gene: TRBV4-1
CDR3 protein: ASSHPPGAIGSAGAYSNQPQH

J gene: TRBJ2-2
V gene: TRBV18
CDR3 protein: ASSAGVRSGELF

J gene: TRBJ2-5
V gene: TRBV7-7
CDR3 protein: ASSYGGLDHKETQY

J gene: TRBJ2-5
V gene: TRBV18
CDR3 protein: ASSPRTGEGETQY

J gene: TRBJ2-7
V gene: TRBV28
CDR3 protein: ASKVTGLGEQY

J gene: TRBJ1-2
V gene: TRBV29-1
CDR3 protein: SVATGWAPKYGYT

J gene: TRBJ2-4
V gene: TRBV11-2
CDR3 protein: ASSLSKGTGDLAAKNIQY

J gene: TRBJ1-6
V gene: TRBV7-3
CDR3 protein: ASSLGRRYSPLH

J gene: TRBJ2-5
V gene: TRBV6-2/TRBV6-3
CDR3 protein: ASSSGAETQY

J gene: TRBJ2-7
V gene: TRBV20-1
CDR3 protein: SALPGSRALEQY

J gene: TRBJ2-3
V gene: TRBV2
CDR3 protein: ASSVIGTEDTQY

J gene: TRBJ2-1
V gene: TRBV29-1
CDR3 protein: SADGWGSYNEQF

J gene: TRBJ2-5
V gene: TRBV6-1
CDR3 protein: ASSDQRLPWETQY

J gene: TRBJ2-6
V gene: TRBV5-1
CDR3 protein: ASNPRGDAGSLGANVLT

J gene: TRBJ2-7
V gene: TRBV7-2
CDR3 protein: ASSLRRVAYEQY

J gene: TRBJ2-7
V gene: TRBV5-1
CDR3 protein: ASSLSRTPYEQY

J gene: TRBJ2-5
V gene: TRBV5-1
CDR3 protein: ASSGGQRGTETQY

J gene: TRBJ1-5
V gene: TRBV12-3/TRBV12-4
CDR3 protein: ASSPGQDNQPQH

J gene: TRBJ2-7
V gene: TRBV5-1
CDR3 protein: ASTVVSYEQY

J gene: TRBJ2-5
V gene: TRBV27
CDR3 protein: ASGPTRGRETQY

J gene: TRBJ2-3
V gene: TRBV11-2
CDR3 protein: ASRPGLAPDTQY

J gene: TRBJ2-7
V gene: TRBV20-1
CDR3 protein: SALTGYEQY

J gene: TRBJ1-4
V gene: TRBV18
CDR3 protein: ASSPRGTNEKLF

J gene: TRBJ2-3
V gene: TRBV10-3
CDR3 protein: AINDYTDTQY

J gene: TRBJ1-6
V gene: TRBV12-3/TRBV12-4
CDR3 protein: ASRQTGQHSPLH

J gene: TRBJ2-5
V gene: TRBV10-3
CDR3 protein: AISDPAGQAYQETQY

J gene: TRBJ2-1
V gene: TRBV29-1
CDR3 protein: SVDFTSGRATYNEQF

J gene: TRBJ1-1
V gene: TRBV15
CDR3 protein: ATSEANTEAF

J gene: TRBJ2-7
V gene: TRBV19
CDR3 protein: ASSMAPRTGDYEQY

J gene: TRBJ2-3
V gene: TRBV11-2
CDR3 protein: ASSLAGDPSTDTQY

J gene: TRBJ2-5
V gene: TRBV6-1
CDR3 protein: ASSPTSGVQETQY

J gene: TRBJ2-3
V gene: TRBV3-1
CDR3 protein: ASSQYGHTDTQY

J gene: TRBJ2-2
V gene: TRBV5-1
CDR3 protein: ASSLLQNTGELF

J gene: TRBJ2-1
V gene: TRBV27
CDR3 protein: ASSLRSGVLF

J gene: TRBJ2-2
V gene: TRBV5-1
CDR3 protein: ASSLAGSGMADTGELF

J gene: TRBJ2-1
V gene: TRBV4-2
CDR3 protein: ASSRRLAGGGGNEQF

J gene: TRBJ2-1
V gene: TRBV12-3/TRBV12-4
CDR3 protein: ASSRRGAYNEQF

J gene: TRBJ2-7
V gene: TRBV6-2/TRBV6-3
CDR3 protein: ASTPLQREFDEQY

J gene: TRBJ2-1
V gene: TRBV19
CDR3 protein: ASRSLGTSGGNNEQF

J gene: TRBJ1-5
V gene: TRBV28
CDR3 protein: ASSFYRGREPQH

J gene: TRBJ1-5
V gene: TRBV7-2
CDR3 protein: ASSLRQGQPQH

J gene: TRBJ2-5
V gene: TRBV3-1
CDR3 protein: ASSQARETQY

J gene: TRBJ2-3
V gene: TRBV5-1
CDR3 protein: ASSLVAGNTDTQY

J gene: TRBJ1-2
V gene: TRBV10-2
CDR3 protein: ASSADRASYGYT

J gene: TRBJ2-7
V gene: TRBV5-4
CDR3 protein: ASSQLAGTYEQY

J gene: TRBJ2-7
V gene: TRBV12-3/TRBV12-4
CDR3 protein: ASSLVIPYEQY

J gene: TRBJ2-1
V gene: TRBV12-3/TRBV12-4
CDR3 protein: ASSFSPGQGSYNEQF

J gene: TRBJ1-6
V gene: TRBV10-2
CDR3 protein: ASRIRDRVTPLH

J gene: TRBJ2-7
V gene: TRBV4-2
CDR3 protein: ASSQEGGAHEQY